This TCR beta chain emerged from a study of blood T cell repertoires in COVID-19 (dated by TCRdb to between 2020 and 2021). For the wider study: Samples from collaborators originated in the United States, Italy and Spain and spanned both the acute and convalescent phases of COVID-19. The prospective study material was composed of cDNA or gDNA derived from T cells, B-cell-depleted T cells, or PBMCs. The dataset comprised deeply sampled blood TCRbeta repertoires from subjects exposed to, actively infected with, or recovered from COVID-19. A freely available public database, intended as a resource for researchers studying the immune response to SARS-CoV-2, is where the repertoires were released. Samples came from the ongoing ImmuneRACE study (first 160 participants) plus 1,254 subjects from 6 global collaborators. The sample metadata nearly always contained a de-identified subject ID, COVID-19 status, age in years and sex. Where available, HLA class I and class II types were taken from metadata supplied by the sample provider and were not determined by assay-based typing. Study-level results and caveats: The amount of clinical and demographic metadata varied by source and participant and was provided uncurated.

The CDR3 has 13 amino acids, counting the end cysteine and phenylalanine. The only DNA kept is the CDR3, 39 bases in frame from the first base. CDR1 is given as KGHSH and CDR2 as LQKENI, both from the germline V gene. The germline V end is reduced by 2 bases and the J end by 6 bases; junction bases left unmatched: 3. About this clone itself: It has no known antigen specificity. No base qualities exist here, and no much larger clone lies one base off it.

TCRbeta CDR3 regions were amplified from genomic DNA using the immunoSEQ Assay, a bias-controlled multiplex PCR. The paper's data handling went like this. The number of nucleated cells in each sample was estimated from the amplification of reference gene primers within the assay. Sequence reads were collapsed and filtered to measure the absolute abundance of every unique TCRbeta CDR3 rearrangement. For each sample, productive Simpson clonality was calculated as the square root of Simpson's diversity index across productive rearrangements. Drawn from immuneACCESS, this table holds only the in-frame rearrangements with V and J called that TCRdb kept. Clones are partly lost; checked studies trace under half to an unresolved V gene and leave the rest unexplained. The DNA was the basis for D and trimming; V, J and clone size are from that table. The sample yields some 52,000 clones; nearly 90% were counted once. The ten most abundant clones make up 4.9% of the sample.

Collaborating institutions collected whole blood in K2EDTA tubes following their own protocols. For TCRbeta analysis, collaborator samples were shipped as frozen whole blood, as isolated PBMCs, or as DNA extracted from either sample type. The chain was built from TRBV18 and TRBJ1-2; the central 7 bases match TRBD1. Sequencing input: peripheral blood. The receptor's source is a man aged 55 to 70 with active COVID-19. This receptor has the CDR3 CASSPDRDHGYTF. The bases are TGTGCCAGCTCACCAGACAGGGATCATGGCTACACCTTC.